Included here is one T cell receptor beta chain sequence, with context. Its antigen remains unidentified. Sequenced on a NextSeq 550. The Human TCR Profiling Kit (MiLaboratory) was used to prepare UMI-labeled 5' RACE TRB cDNA libraries. The full amount of extracted RNA was used for cDNA synthesis, and the full amount of resulting cDNA was used for PCR amplification. Libraries were prepared in parallel using an identical number of PCR cycles. In the paper's pipeline: MIGEC and MiXCR extracted about 50,000 +/- 10,000 unique UMI-labeled TRB cDNA molecules per library, requiring at least two reads per UMI. On average, about 40,000 +/- 10,000 functional in-frame TRB CDR3 nucleotide clonotypes lacking stop codons were found per library. After downsampling to 5000 UMI-labeled TRB molecules per sample, diversity metrics, including normalized Shannon-Wiener and Chao1, were computed in VDJtools. Clonotype-size-weighted physicochemical properties of the central five CDR3 residues (interaction energy, strength, volume and Kidera factor 4) were computed in VDJtools. TCRdb reanalyzed the reads, keeping one entry per CDR3 protein sequence and omitting DNA. These V and J calls originate from TCRdb's pipeline instead of the authors' own analysis. The table held for this sample gives tens of thousands of distinct CDR3 sequences. The ten largest clones add up to 1.1% of the sample.

The data were obtained in a study of CXCR3-negative and CXCR3-positive naive CD8 T cells (dated by TCRdb to between 2018 and 2021). For context, the study as a whole: In total, approximately 140 million TRB reads were obtained, which works out to roughly 1.5 +/- 0.3 million reads per library. Diversity and physicochemical repertoire analyses covered some eleven donors pooled from two independent experiments. TRBV-TRBJ cluster analysis included naive subsets from a handful of donors and memory cells from 3 donors. The investigation overall reported the following: Freshly isolated PBMCs were used for most assays because CXCR3 expression partially decreased after cryopreservation. Surface CD5, linked to self-reactivity in mice, was comparable between naive subsets; TCR interaction strength was therefore also inferred from TRB CDR3 physicochemical properties. Compared with CXCR3-negative naive cells, CXCR3-positive naive cells had TRB CDR3s with higher hydrophobicity (lower Kidera factor 4), lower energy, and higher strength and volume indices. Comparably high repertoire diversity was found in both naive subsets, whereas much lower repertoire diversity was found in memory CD8+ T cells. Similar TRBV-TRBJ usage was shown by naive CXCR3-negative and CXCR3-positive cells from the same donor, whereas distinct patterns were shown by memory cells.

For every CD8+ T cell subset, fewer than 350,000 cells were flow-sorted straight into RLT lysis buffer, and each subset was sorted in triplicate. Naive CD8+ T cells were defined stringently as CD45RO-CCR7+CD27+CD95- to exclude memory contaminants. Peripheral blood mononuclear cells were isolated from buffy coats using standard density gradient centrifugation. A FACSAria III was used to flow-sort naive CXCR3-negative and CXCR3-positive CD8+ T cells. Total RNA was extracted from sorted cells using an RNeasy Mini Kit. From its cysteine to its phenylalanine, the CDR3 spans 16 amino acids. No DNA was logged. CDR1 and CDR2 were assigned from the germline V gene (reference sequence) as SGHNT and YYREEE.

The sequence is built from TRBV5-4 and TRBJ2-6; TCRdb outputs TRBD2, but without DNA this stays unchecked. Material for sequencing was naive CXCR3- CD8+ T cells from blood. The intended sense of this specimen's cell subset or site label: CD45RO-CCR7+CD27+CD95- naive CD8+ T cells lacking CXCR3 (TNR3-). The TCR comes from a human donor in good health. Some clones in this sample may be carry-over from other donors' samples. The CDR3 region: CASSPGGDAGANVLTF.